This T cell receptor (beta chain) was observed in a study of cytomegalovirus exposure and HLA in healthy donors. General study results and limits: Analysis was carried out at a later point, and it linked a missense DCLRE1C variant to TCR beta V- and J-gene trimming.

Germline lookup yields CDR1 SEHNR and CDR2 FQNEAQ (reference sequence). Between the trimmed V and J ends, which lost 11 bases and 5 bases, there was a span of 21 bases. This CDR3 region has 14 residues. The PCR had 60 Vbeta and 13 Jbeta primers. Assay used: immunoSEQ multiplex PCR; TCRdb lists only in-frame clones, some missing. Among some 150,000 clones listed, 70% to 80% were seen once. The donors gave bone marrow, and they were healthy. As regards this clone: Its antigen is undetermined.

The V call is TRBV7-9, the J call TRBJ1-1, with D tentatively TRBD1 (5 bases). This sequence originates from a woman in her 40s in good health and CMV-seronegative. Sequencing was performed on PBMCs. The CDR3 sequence: CAFTEGREVTEAFF. The CDR3 nucleotides read TGTGCCTTCACGGAGGGCAGGGAGGTTACTGAAGCTTTCTTT.